These 14 T cell receptor beta chains were all obtained from the same sample, sequenced in a study of blood T cell repertoires in COVID-19. Using immunoSEQ multiplex PCR, the repertoire was profiled, and TCRdb retains in-frame clones only, with some absent. This table has approximately 200,000 clones, about 85% appearing once. The sequenced material came from peripheral blood. The receptors originated from a woman aged 30 to 39 with active or convalescent COVID-19.

J is TRBJ1-4 and V is TRBV28; TRBD1 is a possible D gene (5 bases). Germline-derived CDR1 and CDR2 are MDHEN and SYDVKM. Trimming took 8 bases from V and 4 from J, leaving 17 bases between them. CDR3 length: 15 residues. The CDR3 DNA is TGTGCCAGCCACCAGGCGGGGGTGGGTAATGAAAAACTGTTTTTT. It specifies CASHQAGVGNEKLFF. The variable domain in full, completed from reference TRBV28 and TRBJ1-4, reads DVKVTQSSRYLVKRTGEKVFLECVQDMDHENMFWYRQDPGLGLRLIYFSYDVKMKEKGDIPEGYSVSREKKERFSLILESASTNQTSMYLCASHQAGVGNEKLFFGSGTQLSVL.

The chain is built from TRBV5-4 and TRBJ1-2, with D unresolved. The CDR3 covers 11 residues. Trimming took off 1 base at V and 10 bases at J, with 8 bases between the two ends. In germline, CDR1 is SGHNT, CDR2 YYREEE (reference sequence). The CDR3 region is CASSLYQLYTF. The CDR3 nucleotides read TGTGCCAGCAGCTTGTACCAACTCTACACCTTC.

This clone came up a few times. The V gene is TRBV11-2, the J gene TRBJ1-1; tentatively, D is TRBD1 (5 bases). Trimming took 1 base from V and 2 from J, leaving 14 bases between them. Germline V gene sequence: CDR1 SGHAT, CDR2 FQNNGV. This CDR3 comprises 16 residues. CDR3: CASSLGLTGPNTEAFF. In DNA form, the CDR3 reads TGTGCCAGCAGCTTAGGGCTAACAGGTCCTAACACTGAAGCTTTCTTT.

The chain links TRBV3-1 (or the pseudogene TRBV3-2) to TRBJ1-2, with D perhaps TRBD1 (5 bases). Germline-derived CDR1 and CDR2 are LGHDT and YNNKEL (reference sequence). V was shortened by 7 bases and J by 8 bases, with 20 bases between the two germline ends. The CDR3 spans 14 residues. CDR3 sequence (DNA): TGTGCCAGCACCTCACAGGACACGGGGGAGGGCTACACCTTC. It translates to CASTSQDTGEGYTF.

This chain links TRBV5-1 with TRBJ1-1; the match to TRBD1 covers 7 bases. This CDR3 comprises 14 residues. Germline CDR1 and CDR2: SGHRS and YFSETQ. After removal of 2 bases from V and 1 base from J, the junction contained 2 bases not matched to a gene. The chain's CDR3 is CASSFQGGNTEAFF. The CDR3 nucleotides are TGCGCCAGCAGCTTTCAGGGGGGGAACACTGAAGCTTTCTTT.

This clone was recorded once. The V gene is TRBV29-1, the J gene TRBJ2-2; D ambiguous. Germline-derived CDR1 and CDR2 are SQVTM and ANQGSEA. V was cut by 5 bases and J by 5 bases, with 6 bases left in between. The CDR3 is 11 residues long. The CDR3: CSVLKTGELFF. In DNA, the CDR3 is TGCAGCGTTCTAAAAACCGGGGAGCTGTTTTTT.

The CDR3, as DNA: TGTGCCAGCAGCTTAGAATATGCCAGGGTGACTGAAGCTTTCTTT. Its translation is CASSLEYARVTEAFF. The chain links TRBV7-9 to TRBJ1-1; D perhaps matches TRBD1 (5 bases). Germline V gene lookup returns CDR1 SEHNR and CDR2 FQNEAQ (reference sequence). This CDR3 has 15 amino acids. The V gene lost 1 base and the J gene lost 5 bases, with 14 bases spanning the gap.

This sequence joins TRBV9 and TRBJ1-2; D gene uncertain. Germline V lookup: CDR1 SGDLS, CDR2 YYNGEE. The length of the CDR3 is 15 residues. The ends were cut back, 0 bases at V and 4 bases at J, with 13 bases in the middle. CDR3 in amino acids: CASSVAQTGIYGYTF. The CDR3 DNA follows: TGTGCCAGCAGCGTAGCACAGACGGGGATCTATGGCTACACCTTC.

The chain joins TRBV19 to TRBJ1-2; D is uncertain. The CDR3 has 15 amino acids. Germline V gene lookup returns CDR1 LNHDA and CDR2 SQIVND (reference sequence). Trimming pared 10 bases from V and 0 bases from J, leaving 18 bases between. The CDR3 bases are TGTGCCACCTCCTACAGCCGTCCGACTAACTATGGCTACACCTTC. Translated, it gives CATSYSRPTNYGYTF.

This chain links TRBV12-3 or TRBV12-4 with TRBJ1-1; D ambiguous. The germline V and J ends were trimmed by 3 bases and 2 bases, with 4 bases remaining between them. The CDR3 totals 12 residues. The CDR3 region is CASSFVNTEAFF. The CDR3 bases are TGTGCCAGCAGTTTCGTTAACACTGAAGCTTTCTTT.

The chain couples TRBV2 to TRBJ1-2; TRBD1 matches at 10 bases. There are 14 residues in the CDR3. Germline CDR1 and CDR2: SNHLY and FYNNEI. Trimming cost V 7 bases and J 8 bases; bases outside gene matches: 10. The CDR3 reads CASKRTGGGEGYTF. CDR3 bases: TGTGCCAGCAAACGGACAGGGGGAGGAGAAGGCTACACCTTC.

J is TRBJ1-3 and V is TRBV9, with TRBD1 as a possible D gene (6 bases). Germline V gene sequence: CDR1 SGDLS, CDR2 YYNGEE. V lost 4 bases and J lost 0, with 11 bases in between. The CDR3 runs 15 residues. CDR3 nucleotides: TGTGCCAGCAGCTCACAGGGAGCCTCTGGAAACACCATATATTTT. Translated, it gives CASSSQGASGNTIYF.

This clone was seen a few times. The V call is TRBV7-9, the J call TRBJ1-1, with no clear D. Germline values: CDR1 SEHNR, CDR2 FQNEAQ (reference sequence). This CDR3 has 14 amino acids. Trimming pared 6 bases from V and 1 base from J, leaving 12 bases between. In DNA, the CDR3 is TGTGCCAGCAGGTTCGCCTACGGGAACACTGAAGCTTTCTTT. Amino acid sequence: CASRFAYGNTEAFF.

This clone appeared a few times. The gene calls are TRBV6-5 and TRBJ1-1, with D perhaps matching TRBD1 (5 bases). V lost 4 bases, J lost 2 bases, and 14 bases lay in between. The CDR3 runs 15 residues. CDR1 and CDR2 (germline): MNHEY, SVGAGI. The CDR3 reads CASSSFGTYNTEAFF. The DNA of the CDR3 is TGTGCCAGCAGTTCGTTCGGGACTTATAACACTGAAGCTTTCTTT.